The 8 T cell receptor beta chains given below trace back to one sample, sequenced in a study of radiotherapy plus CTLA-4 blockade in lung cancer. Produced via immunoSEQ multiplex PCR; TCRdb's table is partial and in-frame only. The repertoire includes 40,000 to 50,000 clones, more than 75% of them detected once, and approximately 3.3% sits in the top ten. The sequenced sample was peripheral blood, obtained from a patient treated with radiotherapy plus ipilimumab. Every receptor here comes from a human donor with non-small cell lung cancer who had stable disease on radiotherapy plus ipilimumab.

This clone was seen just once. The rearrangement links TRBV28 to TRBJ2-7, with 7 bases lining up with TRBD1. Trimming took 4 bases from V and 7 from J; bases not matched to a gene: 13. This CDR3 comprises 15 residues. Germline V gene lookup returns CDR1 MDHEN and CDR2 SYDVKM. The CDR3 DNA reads TGTGCCAGCAGTTCCTCACAGGAGAACAGGGGAGAGCAGTACTTC. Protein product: CASSSSQENRGEQYF.

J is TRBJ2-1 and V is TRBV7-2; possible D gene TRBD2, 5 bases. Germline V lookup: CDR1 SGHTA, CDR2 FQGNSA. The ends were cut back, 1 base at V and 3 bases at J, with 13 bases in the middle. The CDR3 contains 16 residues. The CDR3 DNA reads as TGTGCCAGCAGCTTAGAGGTCGGTGGGAGCTACAATGAGCAGTTCTTC. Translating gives CASSLEVGGSYNEQFF.

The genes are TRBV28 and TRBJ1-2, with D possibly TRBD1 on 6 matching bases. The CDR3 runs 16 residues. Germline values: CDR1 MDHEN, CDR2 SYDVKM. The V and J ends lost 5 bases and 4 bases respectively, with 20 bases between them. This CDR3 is CASSAHRWDTIYGYTF. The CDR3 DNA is TGTGCCAGCAGTGCTCATAGATGGGACACGATCTATGGCTACACCTTC.

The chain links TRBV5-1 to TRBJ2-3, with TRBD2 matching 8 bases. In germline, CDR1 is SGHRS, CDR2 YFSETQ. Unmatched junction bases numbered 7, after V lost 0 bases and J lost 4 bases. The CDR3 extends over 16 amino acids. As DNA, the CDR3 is TGCGCCAGCAGCTTGGATTCTCAAGCGGGAGCAGATACGCAGTATTTT. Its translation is CASSLDSQAGADTQYF.

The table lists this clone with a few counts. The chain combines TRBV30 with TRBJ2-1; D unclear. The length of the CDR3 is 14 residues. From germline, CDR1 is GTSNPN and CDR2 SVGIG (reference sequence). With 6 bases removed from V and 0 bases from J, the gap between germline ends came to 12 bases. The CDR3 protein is CACQLATSYNEQFF. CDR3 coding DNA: TGTGCCTGTCAGTTGGCAACCTCCTACAATGAGCAGTTCTTC.

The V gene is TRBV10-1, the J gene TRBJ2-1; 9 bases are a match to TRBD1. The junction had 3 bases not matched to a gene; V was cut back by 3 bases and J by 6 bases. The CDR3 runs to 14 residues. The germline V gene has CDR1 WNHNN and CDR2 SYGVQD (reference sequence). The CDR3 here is CASSEPTGGNEQFF. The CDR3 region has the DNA TGCGCCAGCAGTGAACCGACAGGGGGCAATGAGCAGTTCTTC.

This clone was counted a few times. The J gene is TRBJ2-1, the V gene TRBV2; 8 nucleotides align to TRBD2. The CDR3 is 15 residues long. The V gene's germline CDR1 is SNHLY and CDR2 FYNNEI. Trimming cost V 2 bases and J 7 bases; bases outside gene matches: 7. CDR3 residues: CASSEQLAGQNEQFF. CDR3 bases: TGTGCCAGCAGTGAACAGCTAGCGGGCCAAAATGAGCAGTTCTTC.

In DNA, the CDR3 is TGCGCCAGCGGTCCGGGAGGCTCCTACGAGCAGTACTTC. As protein: CASGPGGSYEQYF. The gene calls are TRBV5-1 and TRBJ2-5; 7 bases are shared with TRBD2. Gene TRBJ2-7 matches the end of the DNA better, so the J call may be wrong. CDR1 SGHRS and CDR2 YFSETQ come from the germline V gene. CDR3 size: 13 residues.